A selection of T cell receptor beta chains follows, all from one sample in a study of shared clonotypes between healthy human individuals. Sequencing was performed with immunoSEQ multiplex PCR; in TCRdb, only in-frame clones are kept and a portion is missing. Counted here are more than 2 million clones, about 94% occurring once; the ten biggest clones make up 0.1% to 0.15%. The specimen sequenced was naive CD4+ T cells sorted from blood. These receptors were obtained from a man between 18 and 35 years old in good health. CDR3s include the opening cysteine and the closing phenylalanine or tryptophan. D genes are given only for firm matches. Size is omitted from some rows. Given values are once, few, many or a class for expanded clones.

D gene	J gene	clone size	V gene	CDR3 protein	CDR3 DNA
-	TRBJ2-5	-	TRBV10-3	CAISDRDSGRAQYF	TGTGCCATCAGTGATCGGGACTCGGGTAGGGCCCAGTACTTC
TRBD1	TRBJ1-1	-	TRBV5-1	CASSLVGQGVDTEAFF	TGCGCCAGCAGCTTGGTAGGGCAGGGGGTCGACACTGAAGCTTTCTTT
TRBD2	TRBJ2-1	-	TRBV7-9	CASSSRTSGHEQFF	TGTGCCAGCAGCTCCCGGACTAGCGGCCATGAGCAGTTCTTC
-	TRBJ1-2	-	TRBV6-6	CASNDPRGYGYTF	TGTGCCAGCAACGACCCCCGGGGTTATGGCTACACCTTC
TRBD1	TRBJ2-1	-	TRBV28	CASSPGTGKYNEQFF	TGTGCCAGCAGTCCCGGGACAGGGAAGTACAATGAGCAGTTCTTC
TRBD1	TRBJ2-7	-	TRBV13	CASSLKGQGAYEQYF	TGTGCCAGCAGCTTAAAGGGGCAGGGGGCCTACGAGCAGTACTTC
TRBD1	TRBJ1-1	-	TRBV5-1	CASSQRQGAGTEAFF	TGCGCCAGCAGCCAGCGACAGGGCGCGGGCACTGAAGCTTTCTTT
TRBD1	TRBJ2-7	-	TRBV10-1	CASPSGTGGYRSGGWTYEQYF	TGCGCCAGCCCCTCTGGGACAGGGGGCTACCGAAGCGGAGGGTGGACCTACGAGCAGTACTTC
-	TRBJ2-7	-	TRBV5-5	CASSLVGTTAYEQYF	TGTGCCAGCAGCTTGGTCGGGACGACCGCCTACGAGCAGTACTTC
TRBD2	TRBJ2-5	-	TRBV29-1	CSVSGLAGVETQYF	TGCAGCGTTTCGGGACTAGCGGGAGTGGAGACCCAGTACTTC
-	TRBJ2-7	-	TRBV7-2	CASSLGLGAGEQYF	TGTGCCAGCAGCTTAGGTCTGGGGGCCGGCGAGCAGTACTTC
-	TRBJ1-5	once	TRBV6-6	CASSYQQGGSNQPQHF	TGTGCCAGCAGTTATCAACAGGGCGGAAGCAATCAGCCCCAGCATTTT
-	TRBJ2-1	-	TRBV5-1	CASSLEPLYNEQFF	TGCGCCAGCAGCTTGGAACCACTCTACAATGAGCAGTTCTTC
TRBD1	TRBJ2-7	-	TRBV6-5	CASSRRDRGSYEQYF	TGTGCCAGCAGCCGCCGGGACAGGGGCTCCTACGAGCAGTACTTC
TRBD2	TRBJ2-5	-	TRBV10-3	CAISATSGGPWETQYF	TGTGCCATCAGTGCAACTAGCGGGGGGCCGTGGGAGACCCAGTACTTC
TRBD1	TRBJ2-2	-	TRBV6-7	CASSTYRDREVSGFSGELFF	TGTGCCAGCAGTACATACCGGGACAGGGAGGTATCTGGGTTCTCCGGGGAGCTGTTTTTT
TRBD2	TRBJ2-5	-	TRBV6-1	CASISSGDQETQYF	TGTGCCAGCATATCTAGCGGGGACCAAGAGACCCAGTACTTC
TRBD1	TRBJ1-2	once	TRBV5-4	CASSGGQGLNYGYTF	TGTGCCAGCAGCGGCGGACAGGGTCTGAATTATGGCTACACCTTC
-	TRBJ1-4	-	TRBV10-3	CAISEGGRSEKLFF	TGTGCCATCAGTGAAGGCGGTCGCAGCGAAAAACTGTTTTTT
-	TRBJ2-1	-	TRBV15	CATSRDQRAGDYNEQFF	TGTGCCACCAGCAGAGATCAGAGGGCAGGAGACTACAATGAGCAGTTCTTC
-	TRBJ1-1	once	TRBV6-5	CASKPEGNTEAFF	TGTGCCAGCAAACCTGAGGGGAACACTGAAGCTTTCTTT
-	TRBJ2-7	-	TRBV4-1	CASSQDRTGPRYEQYF	TGCGCCAGCAGCCAAGATAGGACTGGCCCTCGGTACGAGCAGTACTTC
-	TRBJ2-7	-	TRBV19	CASSIRGYEQYF	TGTGCCAGTAGTATTCGGGGCTACGAGCAGTACTTC
TRBD2	TRBJ2-7	-	TRBV2	CASSGELAVGYEQYF	TGTGCCAGCAGTGGAGAACTAGCGGTGGGCTACGAGCAGTACTTC
-	TRBJ1-2	-	TRBV6-6	CASSFNGDGYTF	TGTGCCAGCAGTTTCAATGGGGATGGCTACACCTTC
-	TRBJ2-5	-	TRBV7-9	CASQPRKTRETQYF	TGTGCCAGCCAACCAAGGAAAACCAGAGAGACCCAGTACTTC
-	TRBJ2-5	-	TRBV29-1	CSVEENQNLGVYF	TGCAGCGTTGAAGAAAACCAGAACTTAGGAGTTTACTTC
-	TRBJ2-7	-	TRBV23-1	CASSPQPGAYEQYF	TGCGCCAGCAGTCCCCAACCGGGGGCCTACGAGCAGTACTTC
-	TRBJ1-2	-	TRBV6-6	CASSYSSFQGRIGYTF	TGTGCCAGCAGTTACTCGTCTTTTCAGGGGCGCATTGGCTACACCTTC
-	TRBJ1-2	-	TRBV7-2	CASSLEQGSYTF	TGTGCCAGCAGCTTAGAACAGGGTAGCTACACCTTC
TRBD1	TRBJ1-3	-	TRBV18	CASSLPDRAGNTIYF	TGTGCCAGCTCACTTCCGGACAGGGCTGGAAACACCATATATTTT
-	TRBJ2-6	-	TRBV7-3	CASSLREGANVLTF	TGTGCCAGCAGCTTACGAGAAGGGGCCAACGTCCTGACTTTC
-	TRBJ1-3	-	TRBV5-1	CASSSDPSGQNSGNTIYF	TGCGCCAGCAGCTCGGACCCTTCTGGACAGAACTCTGGAAACACCATATATTTT
-	TRBJ2-7	once	TRBV15	CATSREITVPRQYF	TGTGCCACCAGCAGAGAAATCACCGTTCCCCGGCAGTACTTC
-	TRBJ1-1	-	TRBV11-3	CASSLGTTGNTEAFF	TGTGCCAGCAGCTTAGGGACGACAGGGAACACTGAAGCTTTCTTT
TRBD2	TRBJ2-1	-	TRBV5-1	CASSLEGLAVNEQFF	TGCGCCAGCAGCTTGGAGGGACTAGCGGTCAATGAGCAGTTCTTC
-	TRBJ1-4	-	TRBV27	CASSLYAGTGEKLFF	TGTGCCAGCAGTTTATACGCTGGGACGGGCGAAAAACTGTTTTTT
TRBD2	TRBJ2-7	-	TRBV5-1	CASSPLAGGPYEQYF	TGCGCCAGCAGCCCTCTAGCGGGGGGGCCCTACGAGCAGTACTTC
-	TRBJ2-7	-	TRBV2	CASSESQGIAYEQYF	TGTGCCAGCAGTGAAAGCCAGGGCATCGCCTACGAGCAGTACTTC
TRBD2	TRBJ2-5	-	TRBV5-1	CASRQNALAGGETQYF	TGCGCCAGCAGACAAAATGCACTAGCGGGAGGCGAGACCCAGTACTTC
-	TRBJ2-1	-	TRBV25-1	CASSEGWGQYNEQFF	TGTGCCAGCAGTGAAGGGTGGGGGCAGTACAATGAGCAGTTCTTC
-	TRBJ1-2	-	TRBV6-1	CAGGTLYGYTF	TGTGCCGGGGGAACACTTTATGGCTACACCTTC
-	TRBJ1-3	-	TRBV5-1	CASSPWPGNTIYF	TGCGCCAGCAGCCCTTGGCCAGGAAACACCATATATTTT
TRBD2	TRBJ2-1	-	TRBV5-1	CASSQITSGIYNEQFF	TGCGCCAGCAGCCAAATAACTAGCGGCATATACAATGAGCAGTTCTTC
TRBD2	TRBJ2-1	-	TRBV5-8	CASSFGGGANEQFF	TGTGCCAGCAGCTTCGGCGGGGGGGCCAATGAGCAGTTCTTC
TRBD1	TRBJ1-1	-	TRBV27	CASSFGTENTEAFF	TGTGCCAGCAGTTTCGGGACAGAGAACACTGAAGCTTTCTTT
-	TRBJ1-1	-	TRBV18	CASSHQGAEAFF	TGTGCCAGCTCACACCAAGGGGCTGAAGCTTTCTTT
-	TRBJ1-1	-	TRBV5-1	CASSLTVPVNTEAFF	TGCGCCAGCAGCTTGACAGTACCGGTGAACACTGAAGCTTTCTTT
TRBD1	TRBJ1-6	-	TRBV13	CASSLGQGHSPLHF	TGTGCCAGCAGCTTAGGACAGGGGCATTCACCCCTCCACTTT
-	TRBJ1-6	-	TRBV5-4	CASSLTGHNSPLHF	TGTGCCAGCAGCTTGACAGGGCATAATTCACCCCTCCACTTT
-	TRBJ2-7	-	TRBV6-1	CASSNPGQIYEQYF	TGTGCCAGCAGTAATCCAGGACAGATCTACGAGCAGTACTTC
-	TRBJ2-7	-	TRBV21-1	CASSNRPPAYEQYF	TGTGCCAGCAGCAACCGGCCTCCCGCCTACGAGCAGTACTTC
-	TRBJ1-2	-	TRBV6-1	CASSSQGNYGYTF	TGTGCCAGCAGCTCTCAGGGAAACTATGGCTACACCTTC
-	TRBJ2-7	-	TRBV6-6	CASSYSTGYEQYF	TGTGCCAGCAGTTACTCGACAGGTTACGAGCAGTACTTC
-	TRBJ1-3	-	TRBV9	CASSQGSGNTIYF	TGTGCCAGCAGCCAGGGTTCAGGAAACACCATATATTTT
-	TRBJ1-3	-	TRBV5-6	CASSLISGNTIYF	TGTGCCAGCAGCTTGATCTCCGGAAACACCATATATTTT
-	TRBJ1-4	-	TRBV10-3	CAISEAARNEKLFF	TGTGCCATCAGTGAGGCAGCGCGTAATGAAAAACTGTTTTTT